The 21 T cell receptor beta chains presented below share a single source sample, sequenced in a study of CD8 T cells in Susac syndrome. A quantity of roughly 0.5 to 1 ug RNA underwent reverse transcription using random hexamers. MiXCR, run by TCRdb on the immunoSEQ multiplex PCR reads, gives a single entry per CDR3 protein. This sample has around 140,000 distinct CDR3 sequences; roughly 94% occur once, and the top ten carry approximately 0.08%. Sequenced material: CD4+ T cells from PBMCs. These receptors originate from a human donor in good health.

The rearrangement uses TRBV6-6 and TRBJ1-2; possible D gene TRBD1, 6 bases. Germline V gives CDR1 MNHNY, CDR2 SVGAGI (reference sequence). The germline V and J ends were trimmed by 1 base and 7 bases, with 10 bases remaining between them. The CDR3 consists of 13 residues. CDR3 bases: TGTGCCAGCAGTTACTACAGGGCGGGTGGCTACACCTTC. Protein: CASSYYRAGGYTF.

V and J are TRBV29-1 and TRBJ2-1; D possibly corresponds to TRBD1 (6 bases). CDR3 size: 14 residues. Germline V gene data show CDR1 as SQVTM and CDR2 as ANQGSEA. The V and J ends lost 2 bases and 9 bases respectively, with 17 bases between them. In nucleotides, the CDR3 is TGCAGCGTTGAACGGCAGGGGTTTCGAAGTGAGCAGTTCTTC. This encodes CSVERQGFRSEQFF.

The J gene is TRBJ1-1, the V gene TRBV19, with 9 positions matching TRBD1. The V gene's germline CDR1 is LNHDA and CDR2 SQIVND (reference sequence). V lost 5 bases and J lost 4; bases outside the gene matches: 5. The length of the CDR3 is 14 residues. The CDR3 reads CASSGSDRGTEAFF. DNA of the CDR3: TGTGCCAGTAGTGGGTCGGACAGGGGCACTGAAGCTTTCTTT. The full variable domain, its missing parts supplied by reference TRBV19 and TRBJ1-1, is DGGITQSPKYLFRKEGQNVTLSCEQNLNHDAMYWYRQDPGQGLRLIYYSQIVNDFQKGDIAEGYSVSREKKESFPLTVTSAQKNPTAFYLCASSGSDRGTEAFFGQGTRLTVV.

The CDR3 bases are TGCGCCAGCAGTCCTCGGGTCGCGAATAACTATGGTGGCTACACCTTC. It yields the protein CASSPRVANNYGGYTF. The chain joins TRBV4-1 to TRBJ1-2; D gene ambiguous. Germline lookup yields CDR1 MGHRA and CDR2 YSYEKL. The V and J ends lost 6 bases and 7 bases respectively, with 24 bases between them. The CDR3 sequence is 16 residues long.

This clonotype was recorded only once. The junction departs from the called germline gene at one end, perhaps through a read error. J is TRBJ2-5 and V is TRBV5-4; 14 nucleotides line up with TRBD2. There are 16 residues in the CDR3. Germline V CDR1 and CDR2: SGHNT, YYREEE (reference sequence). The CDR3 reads CASSRPGTSGGETQSF. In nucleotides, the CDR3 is TGTGCCAGCAGCAGACCCGGGACTAGCGGGGGAGAGACCCAGTCCTTC.

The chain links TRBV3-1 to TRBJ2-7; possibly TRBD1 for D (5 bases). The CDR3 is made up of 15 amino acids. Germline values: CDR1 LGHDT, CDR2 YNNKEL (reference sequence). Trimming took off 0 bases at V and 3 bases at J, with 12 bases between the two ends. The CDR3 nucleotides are TGTGCCAGCAGCCAAGAGTCACGACAGTTCTACGAGCAGTACTTC. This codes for CASSQESRQFYEQYF.

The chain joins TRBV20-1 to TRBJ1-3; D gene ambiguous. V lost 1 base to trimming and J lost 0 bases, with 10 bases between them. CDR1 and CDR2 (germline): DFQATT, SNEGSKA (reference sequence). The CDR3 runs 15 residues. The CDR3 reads CSARGVLDSGNTIYF. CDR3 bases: TGCAGTGCTAGAGGGGTGCTCGACTCTGGAAACACCATATATTTT.

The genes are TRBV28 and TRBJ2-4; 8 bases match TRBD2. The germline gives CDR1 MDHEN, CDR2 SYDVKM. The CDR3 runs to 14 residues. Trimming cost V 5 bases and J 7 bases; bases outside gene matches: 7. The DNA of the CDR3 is TGTGCCAGCAGTCTGACAGCGGGAGCGAACATTCAGTACTTC. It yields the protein CASSLTAGANIQYF.

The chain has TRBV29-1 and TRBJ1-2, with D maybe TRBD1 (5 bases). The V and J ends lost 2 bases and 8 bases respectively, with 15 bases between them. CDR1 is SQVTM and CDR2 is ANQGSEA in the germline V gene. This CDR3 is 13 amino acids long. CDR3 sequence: CSVERSQGLGYTF. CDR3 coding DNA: TGCAGCGTTGAACGGAGTCAGGGTCTCGGCTACACCTTC.

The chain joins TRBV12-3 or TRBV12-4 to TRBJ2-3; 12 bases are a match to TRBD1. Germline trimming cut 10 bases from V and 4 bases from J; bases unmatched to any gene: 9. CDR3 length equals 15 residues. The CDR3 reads CATVPGTGGADTQYF. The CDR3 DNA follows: TGTGCCACCGTCCCCGGGACAGGGGGCGCAGATACGCAGTATTTT.

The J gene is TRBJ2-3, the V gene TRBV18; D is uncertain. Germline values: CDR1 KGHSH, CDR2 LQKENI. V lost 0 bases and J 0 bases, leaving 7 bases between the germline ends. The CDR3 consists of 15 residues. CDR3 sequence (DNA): TGTGCCAGCTCACCACCAGACGGGAGCACAGATACGCAGTATTTT. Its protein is CASSPPDGSTDTQYF.

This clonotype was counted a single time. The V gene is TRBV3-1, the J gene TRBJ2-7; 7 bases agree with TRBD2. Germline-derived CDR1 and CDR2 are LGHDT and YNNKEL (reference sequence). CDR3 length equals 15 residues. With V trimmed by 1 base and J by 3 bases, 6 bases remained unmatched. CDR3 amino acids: CASSQGLADVYEQYF. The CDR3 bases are TGTGCCAGCAGCCAAGGGCTAGCGGATGTCTACGAGCAGTACTTC.

CDR3 DNA sequence: TGCAGCGTTGGGGGGACAGGGGCCCATAGCAATCAGCCCCAGCATTTT. This sequence encodes CSVGGTGAHSNQPQHF. V and J are TRBV29-1 and TRBJ1-5, with 10 bases that match TRBD1. CDR1 and CDR2 from the germline V gene are SQVTM and ANQGSEA. Trimming cost V 4 bases and J 0 bases; bases outside gene matches: 6. This CDR3 spans 16 amino acids. The full variable domain, with the rest looked up from reference TRBV29-1 and TRBJ1-5, is SAVISQKPSRDICQRGTSLTIQCQVDSQVTMMFWYRQQPGQSLTLIATANQGSEATYESGFVIDKFPISRPNLTFSTLTVSNMSPEDSSIYLCSVGGTGAHSNQPQHFGDGTRLSIL.

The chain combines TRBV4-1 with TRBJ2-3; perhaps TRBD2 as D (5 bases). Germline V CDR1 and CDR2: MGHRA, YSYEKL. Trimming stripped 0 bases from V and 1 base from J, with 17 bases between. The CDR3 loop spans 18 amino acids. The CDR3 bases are TGCGCCAGCAGCCAAGAGTTCCCTTCGGGGTCGCGCACAGATACGCAGTATTTT. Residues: CASSQEFPSGSRTDTQYF.

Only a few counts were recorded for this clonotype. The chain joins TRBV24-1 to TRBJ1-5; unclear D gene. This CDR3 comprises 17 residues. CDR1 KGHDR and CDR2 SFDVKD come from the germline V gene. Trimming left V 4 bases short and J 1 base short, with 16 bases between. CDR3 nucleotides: TGTGCCACCAGTGACTCCCGAAGCGGTGGGAGCAATCAGCCCCAGCATTTT. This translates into CATSDSRSGGSNQPQHF.

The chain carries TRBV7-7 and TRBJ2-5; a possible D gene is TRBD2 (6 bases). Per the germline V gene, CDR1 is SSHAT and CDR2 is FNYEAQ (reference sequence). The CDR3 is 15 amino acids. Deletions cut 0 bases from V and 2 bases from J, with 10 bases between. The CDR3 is CASSLAGGWQETQYF. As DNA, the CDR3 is TGTGCCAGCAGCTTAGCGGGAGGTTGGCAAGAGACCCAGTACTTC.

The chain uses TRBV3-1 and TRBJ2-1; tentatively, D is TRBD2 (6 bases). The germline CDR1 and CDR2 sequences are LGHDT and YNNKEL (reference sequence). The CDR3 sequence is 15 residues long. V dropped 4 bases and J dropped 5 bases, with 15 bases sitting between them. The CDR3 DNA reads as TGTGCCAGCAGCCGTCGACTAGTATGGAACAATGAGCAGTTCTTC. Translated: CASSRRLVWNNEQFF.

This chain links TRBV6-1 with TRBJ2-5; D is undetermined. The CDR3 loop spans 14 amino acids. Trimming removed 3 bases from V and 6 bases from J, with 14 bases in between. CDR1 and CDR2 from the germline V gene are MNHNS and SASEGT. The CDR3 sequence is CASSEPGPIKTQYF. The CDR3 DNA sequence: TGTGCCAGCAGTGAGCCGGGCCCTATAAAGACCCAGTACTTC.

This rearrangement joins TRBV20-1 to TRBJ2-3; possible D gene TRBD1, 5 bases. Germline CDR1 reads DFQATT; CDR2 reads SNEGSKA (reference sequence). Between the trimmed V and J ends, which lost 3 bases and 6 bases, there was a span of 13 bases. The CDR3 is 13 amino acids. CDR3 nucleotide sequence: TGCAGTGCTAGTGTCGTCAGGGTCGATACGCAGTATTTT. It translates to CSASVVRVDTQYF.

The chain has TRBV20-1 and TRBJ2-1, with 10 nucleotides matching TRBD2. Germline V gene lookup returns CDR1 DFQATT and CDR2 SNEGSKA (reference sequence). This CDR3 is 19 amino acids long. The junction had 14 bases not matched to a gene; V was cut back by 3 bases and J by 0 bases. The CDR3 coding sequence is TGCAGTGCTAGCAAACTAGCGGGAAGCGTTCTTAGCTCCTACAATGAGCAGTTCTTC. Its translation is CSASKLAGSVLSSYNEQFF.

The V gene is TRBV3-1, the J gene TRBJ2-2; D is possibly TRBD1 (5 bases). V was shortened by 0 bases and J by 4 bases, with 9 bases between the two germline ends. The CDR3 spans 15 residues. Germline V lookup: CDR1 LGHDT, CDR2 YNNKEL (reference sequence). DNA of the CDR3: TGTGCCAGCAGCCAAGAGAGTGACAGCACCGGGGAGCTGTTTTTT. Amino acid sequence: CASSQESDSTGELFF.